These T cell receptor beta chains were read from a single sample in a study of blood T cell repertoires in COVID-19. Assay: immunoSEQ multiplex PCR; the TCRdb copy retains only in-frame clones and omits some. The sample yields fewer than 300,000 clones, 70% to 90% seen once. Sequences were obtained from peripheral blood. Receptor source: a human donor with COVID-19, enrolled during active disease. The donor label of this sample is uncertain. Both conserved end residues are part of each CDR3. Each record gives: clone size, D gene, V gene, J gene, CDR3 protein, CDR3 DNA. The D gene is left open where the match is weak. Expanded clones are given a class, and other clones once, few, many or no size at all.

abundance: -; d_gene: TRBD2; v_gene: TRBV6-5; j_gene: TRBJ2-1; CDR3aa: CASSLGVAGDNEQFF; CDR3nt: TGTGCCAGCAGCCTCGGGGTAGCGGGAGACAATGAGCAGTTCTTC
abundance: once; d_gene: TRBD1; v_gene: TRBV12-5; j_gene: TRBJ1-2; CDR3aa: CASGQIGTGVGYGYTF; CDR3nt: TGTGCTAGTGGCCAGATCGGGACAGGGGTGGGGTATGGCTACACCTTC
abundance: -; d_gene: TRBD1; v_gene: TRBV29-1; j_gene: TRBJ2-1; CDR3aa: CSARTGGNEQFF; CDR3nt: TGCAGCGCCAGGACAGGGGGCAATGAGCAGTTCTTC
abundance: -; d_gene: TRBD2; v_gene: TRBV18; j_gene: TRBJ2-7; CDR3aa: CASSPSTSGGSYEQYF; CDR3nt: TGTGCCAGCTCACCTTCGACTAGCGGGGGTTCCTACGAGCAGTACTTC
abundance: once; d_gene: TRBD2; v_gene: TRBV28; j_gene: TRBJ2-2; CDR3aa: CASSPFFLPTSAIWTGELFF; CDR3nt: TGTGCCAGCAGTCCGTTCTTCCTACCTACTAGCGCGATATGGACCGGGGAGCTGTTTTTT
abundance: -; d_gene: -; v_gene: TRBV7-2; j_gene: TRBJ2-7; CDR3aa: CASSLEGVLAEQYF; CDR3nt: TGTGCCAGCAGCTTAGAGGGGGTTTTGGCCGAGCAGTACTTC
abundance: -; d_gene: -; v_gene: TRBV7-2; j_gene: TRBJ1-1; CDR3aa: CASSLLGKDTEAFF; CDR3nt: TGTGCCAGCAGCTTGCTAGGAAAGGACACTGAAGCTTTCTTT
abundance: -; d_gene: TRBD2; v_gene: TRBV25-1; j_gene: TRBJ2-7; CDR3aa: CASGLAGAGSYEQYF; CDR3nt: TGTGCCTCGGGACTAGCGGGAGCTGGCTCCTACGAGCAGTACTTC
abundance: -; d_gene: -; v_gene: TRBV19; j_gene: TRBJ2-2; CDR3aa: CASSISSSSNTGELFF; CDR3nt: TGTGCCAGTAGTATTTCCTCTTCGTCCAACACCGGGGAGCTGTTTTTT
abundance: -; d_gene: TRBD1; v_gene: TRBV18; j_gene: TRBJ2-1; CDR3aa: CASSPGQEGEQFF; CDR3nt: TGTGCCAGCTCCCCAGGACAGGAAGGGGAGCAGTTCTTC
abundance: -; d_gene: TRBD1; v_gene: TRBV2; j_gene: TRBJ1-6; CDR3aa: CASRFTGVRNSPLHF; CDR3nt: TGTGCCAGCAGATTCACAGGGGTTCGTAATTCACCCCTCCACTTT
abundance: -; d_gene: -; v_gene: TRBV21-1; j_gene: TRBJ1-2; CDR3aa: CASCWTGFINYGYTF; CDR3nt: TGTGCCAGCTGTTGGACAGGCTTCATTAACTATGGCTACACCTTC
abundance: -; d_gene: TRBD1; v_gene: TRBV15; j_gene: TRBJ1-6; CDR3aa: CATSRGQVNSPLHF; CDR3nt: TGTGCCACCAGCAGGGGACAGGTGAATTCACCCCTCCACTTT
abundance: -; d_gene: TRBD2; v_gene: TRBV5-8; j_gene: TRBJ2-1; CDR3aa: CASRPPGLAAYNEQFF; CDR3nt: TGTGCCAGCAGACCCCCGGGACTAGCGGCCTACAATGAGCAGTTCTTC
abundance: -; d_gene: TRBD1; v_gene: TRBV5-4; j_gene: TRBJ1-2; CDR3aa: CASRTGTANYGYTF; CDR3nt: TGTGCCAGCAGAACCGGGACAGCTAACTATGGCTACACCTTC
abundance: -; d_gene: TRBD1; v_gene: TRBV7-3; j_gene: TRBJ1-1; CDR3aa: CASSLTGQRNTEAFF; CDR3nt: TGTGCCAGCAGCTTAACGGGACAGAGGAACACTGAAGCTTTCTTT
abundance: -; d_gene: TRBD1; v_gene: TRBV4-2; j_gene: TRBJ2-7; CDR3aa: CASSRSQGLYSYEQYF; CDR3nt: TGTGCCAGCAGCCGTTCACAGGGGCTATACTCCTACGAGCAGTACTTC
abundance: -; d_gene: TRBD1; v_gene: TRBV12-3/TRBV12-4; j_gene: TRBJ1-6; CDR3aa: CASTGQGHSPLHF; CDR3nt: TGTGCCAGCACGGGACAGGGGCATTCACCCCTCCACTTT
abundance: few; d_gene: TRBD2; v_gene: TRBV3-1/TRBV3-2; j_gene: TRBJ2-1; CDR3aa: CASSQGLAGINEQFF; CDR3nt: TGTGCCAGCAGCCAAGGTCTAGCGGGTATCAATGAGCAGTTCTTC
abundance: -; d_gene: -; v_gene: TRBV7-9; j_gene: TRBJ2-5; CDR3aa: CASSLSRGLRGETQYF; CDR3nt: TGTGCCAGCAGCTTATCCCGAGGCTTACGAGGGGAGACCCAGTACTTC
abundance: -; d_gene: TRBD2; v_gene: TRBV6-4; j_gene: TRBJ2-1; CDR3aa: CASSGLAGGYNEQFF; CDR3nt: TGTGCCAGCAGTGGACTAGCGGGGGGCTACAATGAGCAGTTCTTC
abundance: -; d_gene: TRBD1; v_gene: TRBV9; j_gene: TRBJ1-3; CDR3aa: CASSVQGAGNTIYF; CDR3nt: TGTGCCAGCAGCGTACAGGGGGCGGGAAACACCATATATTTT
abundance: -; d_gene: TRBD2; v_gene: TRBV28; j_gene: TRBJ2-1; CDR3aa: CASIQDPGLVRDEQFF; CDR3nt: TGTGCCAGCATCCAAGACCCGGGACTAGTCCGTGATGAGCAGTTCTTC
abundance: -; d_gene: -; v_gene: TRBV30; j_gene: TRBJ2-2; CDR3aa: CACRQGGVTGELFF; CDR3nt: TGTGCCTGCCGACAGGGCGGGGTCACCGGGGAGCTGTTTTTT
abundance: -; d_gene: TRBD2; v_gene: TRBV4-1; j_gene: TRBJ2-1; CDR3aa: CASSPTSGRADSYNEQFF; CDR3nt: TGCGCCAGCAGCCCGACTAGCGGGAGGGCCGATTCCTACAATGAGCAGTTCTTC
abundance: -; d_gene: -; v_gene: TRBV19; j_gene: TRBJ1-1; CDR3aa: CASSMGHHISREAFF; CDR3nt: TGTGCCAGTAGTATGGGACACCACATCTCACGGGAAGCTTTCTTT
abundance: -; d_gene: -; v_gene: TRBV9; j_gene: TRBJ1-1; CDR3aa: CASSAAQTGNTEAFF; CDR3nt: TGTGCCAGCAGCGCGGCCCAGACAGGGAACACTGAAGCTTTCTTT
abundance: -; d_gene: TRBD1; v_gene: TRBV6-5; j_gene: TRBJ1-5; CDR3aa: CASGSGTGARQPQHF; CDR3nt: TGTGCCAGCGGGTCCGGGACAGGGGCCCGTCAGCCCCAGCATTTT
abundance: few; d_gene: -; v_gene: TRBV12-3/TRBV12-4; j_gene: TRBJ1-5; CDR3aa: CASSSVYQPQHF; CDR3nt: TGTGCCAGCAGTTCGGTTTATCAGCCCCAGCATTTT
abundance: -; d_gene: -; v_gene: TRBV7-8; j_gene: TRBJ2-1; CDR3aa: CASSFRRGSNEQFF; CDR3nt: TGTGCCAGCAGCTTCCGTCGTGGGAGCAATGAGCAGTTCTTC
abundance: once; d_gene: -; v_gene: TRBV5-6; j_gene: TRBJ1-2; CDR3aa: CASSLYPPGGYTF; CDR3nt: TGTGCCAGCAGCTTGTACCCTCCGGGGGGCTACACCTTC
abundance: -; d_gene: -; v_gene: TRBV3-1/TRBV3-2; j_gene: TRBJ1-1; CDR3aa: CASRVAGGSEAFF; CDR3nt: TGTGCCAGCAGGGTCGCAGGAGGATCTGAAGCTTTCTTT
abundance: -; d_gene: -; v_gene: TRBV28; j_gene: TRBJ2-1; CDR3aa: CASSLLGSSYNEQFF; CDR3nt: TGTGCCAGCAGTTTATTGGGGAGCAGCTACAATGAGCAGTTCTTC
abundance: -; d_gene: -; v_gene: TRBV7-2; j_gene: TRBJ1-3; CDR3aa: CASSLDSLGGNTIYF; CDR3nt: TGTGCCAGCAGCTTAGACAGCCTCGGCGGAAACACCATATATTTT
abundance: -; d_gene: -; v_gene: TRBV5-4; j_gene: TRBJ1-2; CDR3aa: CASSARGGGPYGYTF; CDR3nt: TGTGCCAGCAGCGCCCGCGGCGGGGGCCCGTATGGCTACACCTTC
abundance: -; d_gene: TRBD1; v_gene: TRBV19; j_gene: TRBJ1-2; CDR3aa: CASSSQGTGVGNYGYTF; CDR3nt: TGTGCCAGTAGTAGCCAGGGGACAGGGGTTGGAAACTATGGCTACACCTTC
abundance: -; d_gene: -; v_gene: TRBV28; j_gene: TRBJ2-3; CDR3aa: CASSPLADTQYF; CDR3nt: TGTGCCAGCAGTCCTTTAGCGGATACGCAGTATTTT
abundance: -; d_gene: TRBD1; v_gene: TRBV9; j_gene: TRBJ1-2; CDR3aa: CASSQTTYPTGGGYTF; CDR3nt: TGTGCCAGCAGCCAAACCACATACCCGACAGGGGGAGGCTACACCTTC
abundance: -; d_gene: -; v_gene: TRBV12-3/TRBV12-4; j_gene: TRBJ1-6; CDR3aa: CASSLDRVSPLHF; CDR3nt: TGTGCCAGCAGTTTAGACAGGGTGTCACCCCTCCACTTT
abundance: -; d_gene: TRBD2; v_gene: TRBV7-3; j_gene: TRBJ2-1; CDR3aa: CASSPNTGRASRYEQFF; CDR3nt: TGTGCCAGCAGCCCAAATACTGGGAGGGCCAGTAGGTATGAGCAGTTCTTC
abundance: -; d_gene: -; v_gene: TRBV21-1; j_gene: TRBJ2-1; CDR3aa: CASTGQGNEQFF; CDR3nt: TGTGCCAGCACCGGACAGGGAAATGAGCAGTTCTTC
abundance: -; d_gene: -; v_gene: TRBV19; j_gene: TRBJ1-4; CDR3aa: CASSVRKRNEKLFF; CDR3nt: TGTGCCAGTAGTGTCCGGAAGCGGAATGAAAAACTGTTTTTT
abundance: -; d_gene: -; v_gene: TRBV7-2; j_gene: TRBJ2-2; CDR3aa: CASSKQGTGELFF; CDR3nt: TGTGCCAGCAGTAAACAGGGTACCGGGGAGCTGTTTTTT
abundance: once; d_gene: TRBD1; v_gene: TRBV19; j_gene: TRBJ2-3; CDR3aa: CASSTQGADTQYF; CDR3nt: TGTGCCAGTAGTACACAGGGGGCGGATACGCAGTATTTT
abundance: once; d_gene: -; v_gene: TRBV21-1; j_gene: TRBJ1-1; CDR3aa: CASSKMKKGLEAFF; CDR3nt: TGTGCCAGCAGCAAAATGAAGAAAGGACTTGAAGCTTTCTTT
abundance: -; d_gene: TRBD1; v_gene: TRBV5-4; j_gene: TRBJ1-2; CDR3aa: CASSSKRQGAFGYTF; CDR3nt: TGTGCCAGCAGCTCTAAACGACAGGGGGCATTTGGCTACACCTTC
abundance: -; d_gene: -; v_gene: TRBV6-4; j_gene: TRBJ1-2; CDR3aa: CASSDFAGGYTF; CDR3nt: TGTGCCAGCAGTGACTTTGCAGGGGGCTACACCTTC
abundance: -; d_gene: -; v_gene: TRBV3-1/TRBV3-2; j_gene: TRBJ2-4; CDR3aa: CASSQDRDWLQYF; CDR3nt: TGTGCCAGCAGCCAAGATAGGGACTGGCTTCAGTACTTC